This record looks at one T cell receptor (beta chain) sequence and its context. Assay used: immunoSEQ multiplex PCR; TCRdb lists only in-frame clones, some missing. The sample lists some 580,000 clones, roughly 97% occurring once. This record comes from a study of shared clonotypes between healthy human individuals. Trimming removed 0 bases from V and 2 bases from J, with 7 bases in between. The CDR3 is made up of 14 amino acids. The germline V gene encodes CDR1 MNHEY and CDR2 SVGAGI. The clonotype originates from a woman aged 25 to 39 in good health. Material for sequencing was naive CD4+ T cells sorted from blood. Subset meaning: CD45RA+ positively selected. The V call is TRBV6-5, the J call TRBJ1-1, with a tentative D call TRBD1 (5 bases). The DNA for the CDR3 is TGTGCCAGCAGTTACTCAACAGGAAACACTGAAGCTTTCTTT. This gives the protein CASSYSTGNTEAFF.